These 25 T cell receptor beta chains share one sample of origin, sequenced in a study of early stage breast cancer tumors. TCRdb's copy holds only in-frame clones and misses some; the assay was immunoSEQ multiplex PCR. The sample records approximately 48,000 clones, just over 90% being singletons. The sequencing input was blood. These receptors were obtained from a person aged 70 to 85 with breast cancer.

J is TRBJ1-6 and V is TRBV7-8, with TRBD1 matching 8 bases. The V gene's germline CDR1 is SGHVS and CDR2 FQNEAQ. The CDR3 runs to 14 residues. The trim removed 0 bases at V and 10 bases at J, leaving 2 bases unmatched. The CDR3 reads CASSLAPGGSPLHF. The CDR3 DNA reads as TGTGCCAGCAGCTTAGCGCCAGGGGGCTCACCCCTCCACTTT.

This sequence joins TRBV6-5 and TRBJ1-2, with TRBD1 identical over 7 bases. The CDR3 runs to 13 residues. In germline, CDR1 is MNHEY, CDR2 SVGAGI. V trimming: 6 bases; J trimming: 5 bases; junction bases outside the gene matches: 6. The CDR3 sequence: CASRYRGGYGYTF. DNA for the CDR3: TGTGCCAGCAGATACAGGGGTGGGTATGGCTACACCTTC.

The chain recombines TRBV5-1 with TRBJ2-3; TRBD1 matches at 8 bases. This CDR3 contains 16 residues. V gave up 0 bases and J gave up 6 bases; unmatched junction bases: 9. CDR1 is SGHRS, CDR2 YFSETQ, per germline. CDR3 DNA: TGCGCCAGCAGCTTGGAGACCGGGACAGGTGACGATACGCAGTATTTT. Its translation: CASSLETGTGDDTQYF.

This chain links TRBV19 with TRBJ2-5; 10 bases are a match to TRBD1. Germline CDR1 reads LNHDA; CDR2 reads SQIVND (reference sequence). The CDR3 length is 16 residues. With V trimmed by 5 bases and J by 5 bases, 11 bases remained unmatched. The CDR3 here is CASSPRTGGQLETQYF. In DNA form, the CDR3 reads TGTGCCAGTAGTCCCCGGACAGGGGGTCAATTGGAGACCCAGTACTTC.

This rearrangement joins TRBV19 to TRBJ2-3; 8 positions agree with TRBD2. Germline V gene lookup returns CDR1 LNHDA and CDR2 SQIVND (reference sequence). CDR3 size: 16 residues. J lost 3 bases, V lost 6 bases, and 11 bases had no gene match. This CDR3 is CASRRKAGVWTDTQYF. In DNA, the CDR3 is TGTGCCAGTAGGAGGAAAGCGGGGGTTTGGACAGATACGCAGTATTTT. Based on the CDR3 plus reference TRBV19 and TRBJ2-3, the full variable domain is DGGITQSPKYLFRKEGQNVTLSCEQNLNHDAMYWYRQDPGQGLRLIYYSQIVNDFQKGDIAEGYSVSREKKESFPLTVTSAQKNPTAFYLCASRRKAGVWTDTQYFGPGTRLTVL.

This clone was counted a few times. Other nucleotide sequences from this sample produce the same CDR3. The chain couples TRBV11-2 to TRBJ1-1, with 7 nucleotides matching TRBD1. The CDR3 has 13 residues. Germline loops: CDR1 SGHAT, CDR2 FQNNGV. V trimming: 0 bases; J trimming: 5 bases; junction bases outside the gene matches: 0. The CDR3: CASSLEQGTEAFF. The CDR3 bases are TGTGCCAGCAGCTTAGAACAGGGGACTGAAGCTTTCTTT. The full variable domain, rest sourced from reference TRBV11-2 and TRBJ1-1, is EAGVAQSPRYKIIEKRQSVAFWCNPISGHATLYWYQQILGQGPKLLIQFQNNGVVDDSQLPKDRFSAERLKGVDSTLKIQPAKLEDSAVYLCASSLEQGTEAFFGQGTRLTVV.

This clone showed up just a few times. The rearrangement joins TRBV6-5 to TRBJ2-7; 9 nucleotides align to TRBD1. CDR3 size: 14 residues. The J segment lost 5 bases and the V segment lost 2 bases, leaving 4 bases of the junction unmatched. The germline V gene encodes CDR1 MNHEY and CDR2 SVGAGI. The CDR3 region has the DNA TGTGCCAGCAGTTACGGGGGACAGGGAAACGAGCAGTACTTC. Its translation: CASSYGGQGNEQYF.

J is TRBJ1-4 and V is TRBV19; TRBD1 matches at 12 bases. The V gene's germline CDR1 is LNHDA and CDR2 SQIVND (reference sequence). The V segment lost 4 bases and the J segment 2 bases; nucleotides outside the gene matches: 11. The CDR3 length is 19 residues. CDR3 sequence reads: CASSTRPGQGARTNEKLFF. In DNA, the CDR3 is TGTGCCAGTAGTACACGCCCGGGACAGGGGGCAAGGACTAATGAAAAACTGTTTTTT.

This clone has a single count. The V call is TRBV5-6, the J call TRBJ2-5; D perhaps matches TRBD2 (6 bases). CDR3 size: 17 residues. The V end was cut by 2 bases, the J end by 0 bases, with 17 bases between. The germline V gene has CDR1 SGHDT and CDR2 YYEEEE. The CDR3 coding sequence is TGTGCCAGCAGCTTAGGCGCATGGCGGGGCTACCAAGAGACCCAGTACTTC. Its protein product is CASSLGAWRGYQETQYF. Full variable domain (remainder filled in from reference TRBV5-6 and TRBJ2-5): DAGVTQSPTHLIKTRGQQVTLRCSPKSGHDTVSWYQQALGQGPQFIFQYYEEEERQRGNFPDRFSGHQFPNYSSELNVNALLLGDSALYLCASSLGAWRGYQETQYFGPGTRLLVL.

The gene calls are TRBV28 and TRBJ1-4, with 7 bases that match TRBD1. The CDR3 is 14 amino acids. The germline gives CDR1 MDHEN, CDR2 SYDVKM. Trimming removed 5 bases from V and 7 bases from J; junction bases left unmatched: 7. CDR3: CASSTSHRGEKLFF. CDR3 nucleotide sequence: TGTGCCAGCAGTACCTCGCACAGGGGTGAAAAACTGTTTTTT.

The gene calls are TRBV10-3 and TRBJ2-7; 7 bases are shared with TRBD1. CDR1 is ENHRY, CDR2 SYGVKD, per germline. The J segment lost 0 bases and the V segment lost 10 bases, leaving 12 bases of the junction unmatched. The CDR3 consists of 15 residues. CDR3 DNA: TGTGCCAGCAAAGGGACAGCCGTTAGCTCCTACGAGCAGTACTTC. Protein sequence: CASKGTAVSSYEQYF.

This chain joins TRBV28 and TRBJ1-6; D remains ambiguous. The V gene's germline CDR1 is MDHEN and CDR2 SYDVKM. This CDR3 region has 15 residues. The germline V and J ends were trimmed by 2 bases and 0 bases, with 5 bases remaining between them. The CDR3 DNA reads TGTGCCAGCAGTTTAGAGAGCTCCTATAATTCACCCCTCCACTTT. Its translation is CASSLESSYNSPLHF. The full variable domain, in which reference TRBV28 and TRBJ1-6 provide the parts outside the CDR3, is DVKVTQSSRYLVKRTGEKVFLECVQDMDHENMFWYRQDPGLGLRLIYFSYDVKMKEKGDIPEGYSVSREKKERFSLILESASTNQTSMYLCASSLESSYNSPLHFGNGTRLTVT.

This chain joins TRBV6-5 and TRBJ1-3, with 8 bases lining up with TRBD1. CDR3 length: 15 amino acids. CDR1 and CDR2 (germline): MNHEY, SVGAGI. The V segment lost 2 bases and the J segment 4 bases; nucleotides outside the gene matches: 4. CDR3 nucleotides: TGTGCCAGCAGTTACACCGGACAGGGCGGAAACACCATATATTTT. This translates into CASSYTGQGGNTIYF.

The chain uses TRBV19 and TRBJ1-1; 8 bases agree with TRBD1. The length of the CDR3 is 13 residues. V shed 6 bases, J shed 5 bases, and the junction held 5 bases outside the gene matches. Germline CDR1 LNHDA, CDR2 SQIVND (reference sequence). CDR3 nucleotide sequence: TGTGCCAGTAGGGCAGGGGGCAGAACTGAAGCTTTCTTT. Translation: CASRAGGRTEAFF. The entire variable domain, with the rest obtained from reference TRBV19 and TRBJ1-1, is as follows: DGGITQSPKYLFRKEGQNVTLSCEQNLNHDAMYWYRQDPGQGLRLIYYSQIVNDFQKGDIAEGYSVSREKKESFPLTVTSAQKNPTAFYLCASRAGGRTEAFFGQGTRLTVV.

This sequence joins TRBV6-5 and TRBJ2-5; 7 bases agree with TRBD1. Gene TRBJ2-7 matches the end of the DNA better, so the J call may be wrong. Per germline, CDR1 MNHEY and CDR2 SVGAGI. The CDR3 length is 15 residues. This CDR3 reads CASPRQGESSYEQYF. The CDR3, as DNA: TGTGCCAGCCCACGCCAGGGGGAAAGCTCCTACGAGCAGTACTTC.

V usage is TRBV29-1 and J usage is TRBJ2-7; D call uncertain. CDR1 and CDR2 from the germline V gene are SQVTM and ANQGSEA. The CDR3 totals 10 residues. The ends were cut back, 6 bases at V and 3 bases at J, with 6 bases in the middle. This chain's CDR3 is CSVANYEQYF. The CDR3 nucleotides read TGCAGCGTCGCTAACTACGAGCAGTACTTC.

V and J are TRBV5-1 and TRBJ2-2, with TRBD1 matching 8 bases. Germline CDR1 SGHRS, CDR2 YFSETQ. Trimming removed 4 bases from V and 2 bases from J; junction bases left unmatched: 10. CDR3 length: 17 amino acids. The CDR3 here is CASSSGQGPANTGELFF. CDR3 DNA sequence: TGCGCCAGCAGCAGTGGACAGGGTCCGGCCAACACCGGGGAGCTGTTTTTT.

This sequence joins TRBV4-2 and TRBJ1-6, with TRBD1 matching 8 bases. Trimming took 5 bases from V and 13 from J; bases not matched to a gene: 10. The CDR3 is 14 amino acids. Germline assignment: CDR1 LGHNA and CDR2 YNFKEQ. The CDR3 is CASSSPGTGYPLHF. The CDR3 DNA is TGTGCCAGCAGCTCCCCCGGGACAGGTTACCCCCTCCACTTT.

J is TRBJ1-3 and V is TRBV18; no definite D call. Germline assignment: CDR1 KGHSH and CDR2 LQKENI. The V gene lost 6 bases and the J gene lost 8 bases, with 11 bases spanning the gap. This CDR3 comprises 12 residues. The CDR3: CASSQEADTIYF. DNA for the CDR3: TGTGCCAGCTCTCAGGAAGCAGACACCATATATTTT.

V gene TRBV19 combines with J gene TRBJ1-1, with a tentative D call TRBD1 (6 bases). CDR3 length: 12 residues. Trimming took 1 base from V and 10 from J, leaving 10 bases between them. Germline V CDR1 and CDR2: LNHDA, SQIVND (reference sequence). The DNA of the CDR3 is TGTGCCAGTAGTATAGGCGGGGGGCGAGCTTTCTTT. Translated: CASSIGGGRAFF.

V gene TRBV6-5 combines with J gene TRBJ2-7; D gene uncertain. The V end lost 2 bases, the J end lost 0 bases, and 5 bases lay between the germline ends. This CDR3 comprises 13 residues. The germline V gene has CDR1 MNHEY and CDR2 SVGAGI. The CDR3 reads CASSYRSSYEQYF. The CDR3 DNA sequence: TGTGCCAGCAGTTACCGTAGCTCCTACGAGCAGTACTTC.

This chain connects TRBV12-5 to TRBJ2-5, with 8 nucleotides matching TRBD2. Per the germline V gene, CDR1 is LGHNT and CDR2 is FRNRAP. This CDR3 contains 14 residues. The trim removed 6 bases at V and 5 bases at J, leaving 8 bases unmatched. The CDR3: CASGTGGPGETQYF. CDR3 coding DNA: TGTGCTAGTGGCACGGGAGGGCCGGGGGAGACCCAGTACTTC.

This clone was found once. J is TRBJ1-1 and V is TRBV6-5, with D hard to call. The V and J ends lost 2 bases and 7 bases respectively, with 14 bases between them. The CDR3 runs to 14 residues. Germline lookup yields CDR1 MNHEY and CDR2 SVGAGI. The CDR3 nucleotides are TGTGCCAGCAGTTACGGCTACCCTGGGCGTGAAGCTTTCTTT. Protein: CASSYGYPGREAFF.

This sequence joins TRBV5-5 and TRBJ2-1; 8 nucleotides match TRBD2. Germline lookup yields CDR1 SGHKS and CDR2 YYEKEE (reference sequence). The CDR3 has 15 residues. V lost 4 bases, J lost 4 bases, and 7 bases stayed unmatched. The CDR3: CASSATSGVYNEQFF. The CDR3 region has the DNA TGTGCCAGCAGCGCAACTAGCGGAGTATACAATGAGCAGTTCTTC.

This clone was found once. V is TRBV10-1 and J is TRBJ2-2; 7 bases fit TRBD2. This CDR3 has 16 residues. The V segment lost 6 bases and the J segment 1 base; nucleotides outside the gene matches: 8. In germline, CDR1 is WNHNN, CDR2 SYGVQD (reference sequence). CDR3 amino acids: CASSPGRAMNTGELFF. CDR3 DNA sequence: TGCGCCAGCAGCCCGGGGAGGGCGATGAACACCGGGGAGCTGTTTTTT.